These T cell receptor beta chains were read from a single sample in a study of T cells after yellow fever vaccination. TCRdb ran MiXCR on the 5' RACE reads and lists one entry per CDR3 protein. This table has approximately 300,000 distinct CDR3 sequences, 7.5% to 9% appearing once. Material: PBMCs, obtained on the day of the first yellow fever vaccination. The source of these receptors is a man between 18 and 29 years old who received the YFV17D yellow fever vaccine. Both conserved end residues are part of each CDR3. D genes are given only for firm matches. Only part of the rows carry a size: once, few, many, or a class if the clone is expanded.

TRBJ1-3	TRBV6-5	few	-	TGTGCCAGTTGTACTGGAAACACCATATATTTT	CASCTGNTIYF
TRBJ2-1	TRBV5-1	-	TRBD2	TGCGCCAGCAGTATTAGCGGGGGGGCCATTTACAATGAGCAGTTCTTC	CASSISGGAIYNEQFF
TRBJ2-3	TRBV27	-	TRBD2	TGTGCCAGCCGCTCGCGGGGGGTATTCACAGATACGCAGTATTTT	CASRSRGVFTDTQYF
TRBJ2-4	TRBV7-8	few	-	TGTGCCAGCAGCCTAGGGTCCAAAAACATTCAGTACTTC	CASSLGSKNIQYF
TRBJ2-2	TRBV10-3	-	-	TGTGCCATCAGTGGCCAGGCCCGGGACACCGGGGAGCTGTTTTTT	CAISGQARDTGELFF
TRBJ2-1	TRBV18	-	TRBD2	TGTGCCAGCTCACCACGACTAGCGGGGGGGAAGAATGAGCAGTTCTTC	CASSPRLAGGKNEQFF
TRBJ2-1	TRBV4-1	-	-	TGCGCCAGCAGCCAAGTCATATCGAGGGAGCAGTTCTTC	CASSQVISREQFF
TRBJ2-7	TRBV4-3	few	-	TGCGCCAGCAGCCAAGCATACAGATCCATCTCCTACGAGCAGTACTTC	CASSQAYRSISYEQYF
TRBJ1-4	TRBV5-1	-	-	TGCGCCAGCAGCCCGCAATTGCAGTGGAATGAAAAACTGTTTTTT	CASSPQLQWNEKLFF
TRBJ2-5	TRBV11-2	few	-	TGTGCCAGCAGCCCCACGGGCAGTCAAGAGACCCAGTACTTC	CASSPTGSQETQYF
TRBJ2-6	TRBV29-1	-	-	TGCAGCGTTTTACCCGGGACTGGCTTAAGTGGGGCCAACGTCCTGACTTTC	CSVLPGTGLSGANVLTF
TRBJ1-2	TRBV12-3/TRBV12-4	-	TRBD1	TGTGCCAGCAGTTTTATAGGGACAGGGGGCTATGGCTACACCTTC	CASSFIGTGGYGYTF
TRBJ2-5	TRBV10-3	few	-	TGTGCCATCAGTGAGCCGGTGGGGACCCAGTACTTC	CAISEPVGTQYF
TRBJ2-5	TRBV11-2	-	-	TGTGCCAGCACCGGAGGGGGGGTGACCAGCCGGGGAACCCAGTACTTC	CASTGGGVTSRGTQYF
TRBJ1-4	TRBV20-1	-	-	TGCAGTGCTAGGGACGGCCGAACTAATGAAAAACTGTTTTTT	CSARDGRTNEKLFF
TRBJ1-2	TRBV6-2/TRBV6-3	-	-	TGTGCCAGCAGTTACGGACAATCCTATGGCTACACCTTC	CASSYGQSYGYTF